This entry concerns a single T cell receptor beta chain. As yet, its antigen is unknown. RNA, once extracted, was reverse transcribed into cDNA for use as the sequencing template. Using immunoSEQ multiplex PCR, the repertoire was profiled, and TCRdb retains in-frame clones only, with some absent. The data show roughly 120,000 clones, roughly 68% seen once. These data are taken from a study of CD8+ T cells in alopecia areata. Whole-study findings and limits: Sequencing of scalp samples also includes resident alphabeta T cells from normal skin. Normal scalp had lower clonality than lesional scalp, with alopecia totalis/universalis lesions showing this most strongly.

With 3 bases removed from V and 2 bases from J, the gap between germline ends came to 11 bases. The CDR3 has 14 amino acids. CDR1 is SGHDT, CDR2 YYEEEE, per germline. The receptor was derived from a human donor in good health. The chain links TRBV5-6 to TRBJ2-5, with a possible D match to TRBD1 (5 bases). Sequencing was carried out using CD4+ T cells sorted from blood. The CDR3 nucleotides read TGTGCCAGCAGCTCTACCAGGACACAAGAGACCCAGTACTTC. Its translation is CASSSTRTQETQYF.